The sequence of this T cell receptor beta chain was determined in a study of memory CD4+ T cells and cytomegalovirus serostatus. Points from the study as a whole: CD4+ memory repertoires contained 67 of 164 reported CMV TCRbeta sequences. The CMV-associated TCR signature appears largely within the CD4+ memory repertoire.

Study processing details: Out-of-frame sequences were removed, leaving a few million distinct TCRbeta sequences. The assay was immunoSEQ multiplex PCR, and TCRdb's table has in-frame clones only and misses some. V and J calls and clone size are as listed in that table; D and trimming were resolved from the DNA. The data hold nearly 60,000 clones, with about 81% observed a single time. Single viable CD3+CD4+CD8-CD45RO+ cells were sorted as the memory CD4+ T cells. CMV serostatus came from serum IgG against pp150, pp28, p38, p52. Regarding this clone: Its antigen is as yet unknown.

The length of the CDR3 is 14 residues. Deletions cut 5 bases from V and 4 bases from J, with 11 bases between. Germline loops: CDR1 SGHTA, CDR2 FQGNSA. V is TRBV7-2 and J is TRBJ2-2; D gene uncertain. The sequencing sample was made of memory CD4+ T cells from blood. The source of this sequence is an adult in good health and CMV-seronegative. CDR3 amino acids: CASSPLGTTGELFF. Written as DNA, the CDR3 is TGTGCCAGCAGCCCCCTCGGTACCACCGGGGAGCTGTTTTTT. The whole variable domain, filled in from reference TRBV7-2 and TRBJ2-2, reads GAGVSQSPSNKVTEKGKDVELRCDPISGHTALYWYRQSLGQGLEFLIYFQGNSAPDKSGLPSDRFSAERTGGSVSTLTIQRTQQEDSAVYLCASSPLGTTGELFFGEGSRLTVL.